Each of the 5 T cell receptor beta chains below was sequenced from the same sample in a study of T cell responses to AZD1222 COVID-19 vaccine. The assay was immunoSEQ multiplex PCR, and TCRdb's table has in-frame clones only and misses some. The table shows about 140,000 clones, with around 91% occurring only once. Sequences were derived from peripheral blood, sampled on day 0 of AZD1222 vaccination. The receptors here all came from an adult in good health.

The V gene is TRBV6-1, the J gene TRBJ1-2; D not certain. CDR1 MNHNS and CDR2 SASEGT come from the germline V gene. V was clipped by 2 bases and J by 8 bases, with 27 bases between them. The CDR3 has 18 amino acids. CDR3: CASSEWNVYISDFVGYTF. The CDR3 DNA reads TGTGCCAGCAGTGAATGGAATGTATACATTTCGGATTTCGTAGGCTACACCTTC.

The rearrangement uses TRBV5-4 and TRBJ2-7; TRBD1 or TRBD2 may be the D gene (5 bases each). This CDR3 is 15 amino acids long. The germline V gene has CDR1 SGHNT and CDR2 YYREEE (reference sequence). Trimming shortened V by 0 bases and J by 4 bases, and 14 bases separated the two germline ends. CDR3 loop: CASSLDWGSGYEQYF. The CDR3, as DNA: TGTGCCAGCAGCTTGGACTGGGGCTCGGGGTACGAGCAGTACTTC.

The CDR3 protein is CASSVRGDTDTQYF. The CDR3 nucleotides read TGTGCCAGCAGTGTGAGGGGGGACACAGATACGCAGTATTTT. The V and J genes are TRBV6-4 and TRBJ2-3; D possibly uses TRBD1 or TRBD2 (6 bases each). The germline V gene encodes CDR1 MRHNA and CDR2 SNTAGT. The V end was cut by 4 bases, the J end by 2 bases, with 10 bases between. This CDR3 has 14 amino acids.

This rearrangement joins TRBV28 to TRBJ2-7; D gene uncertain. V gave up 7 bases and J gave up 4 bases, with 11 bases separating them. The length of the CDR3 is 12 residues. CDR1 and CDR2 (germline): MDHEN, SYDVKM. CDR3 protein: CASTPDRYEQYF. The CDR3 DNA follows: TGTGCCAGCACCCCCGACCGTTACGAGCAGTACTTC.

This clone was recorded many times. The V gene is TRBV5-1, the J gene TRBJ1-1; perhaps TRBD1 as D (5 bases). From germline, CDR1 is SGHRS and CDR2 YFSETQ. V lost 4 bases and J 1 base, leaving 11 bases between the germline ends. The CDR3 totals 14 residues. The CDR3 coding sequence is TGCGCCAGCAGCCCAAATACAGGGAACACTGAAGCTTTCTTT. It yields the protein CASSPNTGNTEAFF.